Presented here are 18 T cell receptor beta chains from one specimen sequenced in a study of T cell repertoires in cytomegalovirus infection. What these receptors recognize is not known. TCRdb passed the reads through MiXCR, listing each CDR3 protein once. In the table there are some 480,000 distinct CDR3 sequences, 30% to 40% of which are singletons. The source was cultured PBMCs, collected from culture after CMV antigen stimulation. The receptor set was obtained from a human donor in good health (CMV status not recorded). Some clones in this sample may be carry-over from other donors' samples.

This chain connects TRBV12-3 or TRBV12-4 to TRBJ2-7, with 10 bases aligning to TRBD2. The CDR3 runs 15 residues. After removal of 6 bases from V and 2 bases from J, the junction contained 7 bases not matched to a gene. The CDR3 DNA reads TGTGCCAGCAGCTTATCAGCGGGAGGGGCCTACGAGCAGTACTTC. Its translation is CASSLSAGGAYEQYF.

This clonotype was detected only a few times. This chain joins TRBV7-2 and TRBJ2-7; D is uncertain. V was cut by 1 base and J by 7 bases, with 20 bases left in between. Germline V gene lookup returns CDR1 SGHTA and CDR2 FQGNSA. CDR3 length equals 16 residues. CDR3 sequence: CASSLEWAASMGEQYF. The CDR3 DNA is TGTGCCAGCAGCTTAGAGTGGGCCGCTTCGATGGGAGAGCAGTACTTC.

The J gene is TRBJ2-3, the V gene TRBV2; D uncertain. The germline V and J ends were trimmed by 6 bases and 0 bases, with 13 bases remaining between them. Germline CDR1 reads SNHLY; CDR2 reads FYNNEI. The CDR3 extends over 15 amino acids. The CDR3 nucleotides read TGTGCCAGCAGAGAACTTAGAACTAGCACAGATACGCAGTATTTT. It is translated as CASRELRTSTDTQYF.

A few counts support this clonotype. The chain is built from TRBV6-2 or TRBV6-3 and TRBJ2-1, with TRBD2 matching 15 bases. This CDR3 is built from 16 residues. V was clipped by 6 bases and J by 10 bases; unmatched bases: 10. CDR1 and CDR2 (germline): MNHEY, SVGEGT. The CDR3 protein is CASSPLGLAGGREQFF. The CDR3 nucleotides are TGTGCCAGCAGCCCCTTGGGACTAGCGGGAGGTCGGGAGCAGTTCTTC.

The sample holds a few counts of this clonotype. The CDR3: CASSLLGGSSTEAFF. For the CDR3, the DNA is TGTGCCAGCAGCCTCTTGGGGGGATCAAGCACTGAAGCTTTCTTT. The chain carries TRBV9 and TRBJ1-1; a weak D match, TRBD1 (5 bases). V lost 4 bases to trimming and J lost 4 bases, with 17 bases between them. The CDR3 sequence is 15 residues long. Germline CDR1 is SGDLS and CDR2 is YYNGEE.

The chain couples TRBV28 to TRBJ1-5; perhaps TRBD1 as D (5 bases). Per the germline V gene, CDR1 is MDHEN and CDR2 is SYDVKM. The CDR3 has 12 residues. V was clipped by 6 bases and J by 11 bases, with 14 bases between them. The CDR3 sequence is CASRRDPASQHF. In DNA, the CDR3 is TGTGCCAGCAGGAGGGACCCCGCATCCCAGCATTTT.

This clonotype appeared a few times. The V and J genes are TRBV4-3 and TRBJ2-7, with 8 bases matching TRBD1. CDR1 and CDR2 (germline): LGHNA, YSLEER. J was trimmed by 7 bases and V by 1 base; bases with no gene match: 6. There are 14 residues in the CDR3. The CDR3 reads CASSQGGTGQEQYF. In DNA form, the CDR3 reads TGCGCCAGCAGCCAAGGCGGGACAGGTCAGGAGCAGTACTTC.

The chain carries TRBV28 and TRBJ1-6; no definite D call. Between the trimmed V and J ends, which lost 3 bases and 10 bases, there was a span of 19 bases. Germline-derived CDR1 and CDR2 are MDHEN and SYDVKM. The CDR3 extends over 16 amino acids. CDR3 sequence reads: CASSFQEPSLGSPLHF. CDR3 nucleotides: TGTGCCAGCAGTTTCCAGGAACCGAGCCTTGGATCACCCCTCCACTTT.

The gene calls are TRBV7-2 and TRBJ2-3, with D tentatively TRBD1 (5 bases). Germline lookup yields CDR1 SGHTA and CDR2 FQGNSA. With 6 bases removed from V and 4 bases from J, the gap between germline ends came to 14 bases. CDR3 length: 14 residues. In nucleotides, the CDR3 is TGTGCCAGCAGTTCCCAAACAGGCCCAGATACGCAGTATTTT. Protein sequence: CASSSQTGPDTQYF.

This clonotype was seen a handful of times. CDR3 DNA: TGTGCCAGCAGTGAAGTGTACCCACTCTCCGAGCAGTACTTC. Amino acids: CASSEVYPLSEQYF. V usage is TRBV25-1 and J usage is TRBJ2-7; D is undetermined. This CDR3 spans 14 amino acids. Trimming shortened V by 2 bases and J by 6 bases, and 14 bases separated the two germline ends. The germline CDR1 and CDR2 sequences are MGHDK and SYGVNS.

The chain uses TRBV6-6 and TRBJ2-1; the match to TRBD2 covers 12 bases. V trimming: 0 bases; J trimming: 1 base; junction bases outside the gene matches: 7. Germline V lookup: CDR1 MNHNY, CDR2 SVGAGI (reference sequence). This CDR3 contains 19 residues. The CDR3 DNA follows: TGTGCCAGCAGTTACTCTGGTTCTAGCGGGAGGGATTCCTACAATGAGCAGTTCTTC. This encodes CASSYSGSSGRDSYNEQFF.

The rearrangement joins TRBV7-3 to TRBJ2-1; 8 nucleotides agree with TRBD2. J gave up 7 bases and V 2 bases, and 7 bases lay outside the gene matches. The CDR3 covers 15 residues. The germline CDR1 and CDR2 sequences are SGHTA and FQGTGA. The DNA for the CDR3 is TGTGCCAGCAGCTTATCGGGAGGGCCGAGTAATGAGCAGTTCTTC. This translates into CASSLSGGPSNEQFF. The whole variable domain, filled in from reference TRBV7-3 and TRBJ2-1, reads GAGVSQTPSNKVTEKGKYVELRCDPISGHTALYWYRQSLGQGPEFLIYFQGTGAADDSGLPNDRFFAVRPEGSVSTLKIQRTERGDSAVYLCASSLSGGPSNEQFFGPGTRLTVL.

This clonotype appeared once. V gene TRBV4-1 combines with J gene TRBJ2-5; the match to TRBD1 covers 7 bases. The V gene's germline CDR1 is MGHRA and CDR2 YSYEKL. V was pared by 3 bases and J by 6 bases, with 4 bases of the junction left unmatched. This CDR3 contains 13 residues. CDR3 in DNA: TGCGCCAGCAGCCAGGGGGACAGCCAGACCCAGTACTTC. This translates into CASSQGDSQTQYF.

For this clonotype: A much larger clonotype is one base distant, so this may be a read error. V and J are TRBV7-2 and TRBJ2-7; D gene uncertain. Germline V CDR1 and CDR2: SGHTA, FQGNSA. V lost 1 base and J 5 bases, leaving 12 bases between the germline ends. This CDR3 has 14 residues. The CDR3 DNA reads TGTGCCAGCAGCTTAGATTTAGACCGGCACGAGCAGTACGTC. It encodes CASSLDLDRHEQYV.

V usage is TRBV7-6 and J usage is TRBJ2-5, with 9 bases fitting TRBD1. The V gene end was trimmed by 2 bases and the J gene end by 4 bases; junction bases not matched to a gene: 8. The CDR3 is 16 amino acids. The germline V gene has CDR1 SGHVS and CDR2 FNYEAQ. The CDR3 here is CASSLPRQGGGETQYF. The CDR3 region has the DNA TGTGCCAGCAGCTTACCTCGACAGGGGGGAGGAGAGACCCAGTACTTC.

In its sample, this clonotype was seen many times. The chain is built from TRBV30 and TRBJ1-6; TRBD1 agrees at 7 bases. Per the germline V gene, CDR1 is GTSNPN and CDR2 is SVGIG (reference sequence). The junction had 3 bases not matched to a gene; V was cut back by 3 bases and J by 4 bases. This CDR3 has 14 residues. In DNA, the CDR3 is TGTGCCTGGAGGACAGGGACATATAATTCACCCCTCCACTTT. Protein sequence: CAWRTGTYNSPLHF.

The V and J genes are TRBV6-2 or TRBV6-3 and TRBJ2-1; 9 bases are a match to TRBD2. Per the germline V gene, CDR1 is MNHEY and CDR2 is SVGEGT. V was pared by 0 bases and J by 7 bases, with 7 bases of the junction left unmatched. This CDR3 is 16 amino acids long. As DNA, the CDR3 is TGTGCCAGCAGTTACTCGAGGCTAGCGGGATTAAATGAGCAGTTCTTC. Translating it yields CASSYSRLAGLNEQFF.

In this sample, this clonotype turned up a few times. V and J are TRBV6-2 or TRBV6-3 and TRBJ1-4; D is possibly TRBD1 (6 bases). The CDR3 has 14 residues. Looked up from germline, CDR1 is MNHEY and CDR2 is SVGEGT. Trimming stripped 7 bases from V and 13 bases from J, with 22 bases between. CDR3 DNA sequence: TGTGCCAGCAACAGGGACTCACCGGTGAGCGGACTGTTTTTT. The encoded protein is CASNRDSPVSGLFF.